The clone carrying this T cell receptor (beta chain) was detected only a few times. Its antigen is not identified. The sample belongs to a study of T-cell memory formation after mild COVID-19. This CDR3 region has 16 residues. Germline V gene data show CDR1 as SGDLS and CDR2 as YYNGEE. V lost 0 bases and J lost 2; bases outside the gene matches: 5. Study observations and caveats: Most CD4+ clones that shrank were in CM and EM, while CD8+ ones turned up in EMRA. The SARS-CoV-2 specificity of second-wave clones reaching peak at day 37 remained unverified. A subset of responding clones appeared in pre-infection memory, suggesting cross-reactive memory joined.

The 5'RACE method, run with constant-segment primers, produced TCR alpha and TCR beta cDNA libraries (carrying sample barcodes and UMIs). Using its own MiXCR run on the 5' RACE reads, TCRdb lists one record per CDR3 protein. The sample records approximately 190,000 distinct CDR3 sequences, around 18% being singletons. The sample was PBMCs or a T cell subset sorted from them (not recorded which). This clonotype was sampled from an adult woman who had mild COVID-19 (a few samples of this study predate the infection). Cell type and time point are not known. The rearrangement uses TRBV9 and TRBJ2-1; TRBD2 agrees at 7 bases. The CDR3 bases are TGTGCCAGCAGCGTAGAAGGGAGCGGGGCCTACAATGAGCAGTTCTTC. Translating it yields CASSVEGSGAYNEQFF.